The T cell receptor (beta chain) under discussion was sequenced for a study of cytotoxic CD8 clonotypes in ibrutinib-treated CLL. Overall study context: Across the patients, 11 were relapsed/refractory, 15 treatment-naive and under 18 IGHV unmutated. Study-wide findings and caveats: Clonality at baseline surpassed age-matched healthy donors and tracked circulating CD8+ T-cell counts. A rise in clonality was seen at ibrutinib response, and a fall back toward baseline was seen at progression.

Trimming pared 4 bases from V and 5 bases from J, leaving 21 bases between. From germline, CDR1 is MGHDK and CDR2 SYGVNS. The CDR3 loop spans 18 amino acids. Worth noting for this clone: Its antigen is undetermined.

Profiled with immunoSEQ multiplex PCR; TCRdb holds only in-frame clones, not every one. Among some 46,000 clones listed, 69% were seen once. The starting material was PBMCs, obtained after 12 months of ibrutinib treatment. This rearrangement joins TRBV25-1 to TRBJ1-6; tentative D call: TRBD1 (6 bases). This TCR was sampled from a human donor with chronic lymphocytic leukemia. CDR3 DNA: TGTGCCAGCAGTGCCCTACGGGATACGGGACACCATAATTCACCCCTCCACTTT. It specifies CASSALRDTGHHNSPLHF. The whole variable domain, filled in from reference TRBV25-1 and TRBJ1-6, reads EADIYQTPRYLVIGTGKKITLECSQTMGHDKMYWYQQDPGMELHLIHYSYGVNSTEKGDLSSESTVSRIRTEHFPLTLESARPSHTSQYLCASSALRDTGHHNSPLHFGNGTRLTVT.